The following is a T cell receptor (beta chain) sequence with its context. The antigen it binds to is not known. One base away there is no much larger clone; base qualities are not given. Synthesis of TCR cDNA relied on 5'RACE template switching, a step that introduced a universal primer site along with unique molecular identifiers. cDNA synthesis was primed from both the TCR alpha and TCR beta constant segments. Library amplification involved two PCR steps, and the second step added sample barcodes and sequencing adapters. Sequencing of the libraries was done on either Illumina HiSeq 2500 (2x100 bp) or NovaSeq (2x150 bp). The published analysis was carried out like this. MIGEC was used to demultiplex reads and collapse the reads into UMI consensus sequences, and MiXCR was used for V(D)J alignment. Using edgeR on replicate PBMC samples, clonotypes were called vaccine-responding if FDR was below 0.01 and the log2 fold change was above 5 up to day 15. Bulk clonotypes were assigned CD4 or CD8 identity according to which sequenced CD4 or CD8 repertoire held them at higher abundance. Using fastp at Q25 and MiXCR, TCRdb reprocessed the public reads and kept productive beta chains. All rows with the same CDR3 protein become a single entry with the most common DNA and genes. TCRdb assigned the V and J calls; the authors' analysis was not used. This sample gives approximately 350,000 distinct CDR3 sequences in total; approximately 10% of them show up just once. The top ten hold roughly 18% of the sample.

V loses 3 bases, J loses 1 base, and the germline ends lie 12 bases apart. Taken from the germline V gene, the CDR1 and CDR2 loops are KGHSH and LQKENI. Measured from the cysteine to the phenylalanine, the CDR3 is 15 residues long. The entry retains the CDR3 DNA only, 45 bases that are in frame from base 1. The treatment or condition tag for this specimen amounts to: live attenuated yellow fever vaccine strain. At each blood-draw timepoint, two biological replicates of bulk PBMCs were collected. PBMCs were isolated from peripheral blood using a standard Ficoll-Paque protocol. TriZol was used to extract RNA from bulk PBMCs, from CD4 and CD8 fractions, and from dextramer-positive and dextramer-negative fractions. This record belongs to a study of T cells after yellow fever vaccination (dated by TCRdb to between 2019 and 2020). The study in broad terms: Libraries from fractions with low cell numbers were prepared with the SMART-Seq v4 Ultra Low Input RNA kit. To track T-cell clones before and after primary and booster YFV17D yellow fever vaccination, bulk TCR alpha and beta repertoires were sequenced longitudinally. The cohort comprised two healthy male donors, one aged 18 to 30 and one aged 30 to 39 years. Blood was collected at multiple timepoints before and after primary and secondary immunization, and bulk PBMC replicates and cell subsets were isolated.

What the study reported, not specific to this receptor: FACS-sorted repertoires could contain abundant contaminating clonotypes from the bulk population, so computational filtering was required. Only two donors were included in the study, so the extent to which the findings can be generalized is limited. The secondary T-cell response was weaker than the primary response but faster, peaking on day 5 instead of day 15. A small fraction of clonotypes showed up in both the CD4 and CD8 compartments, probably as a result of convergent recombination. After the booster, most of the clones that had expanded following primary vaccination were detected again (around 97% of CD4 and around nine tenths of CD8), which suggests that memory was broadly maintained.

This clonotype was sampled from a man between 18 and 35 years old who received the YFV17D yellow fever vaccine. The chain is encoded by TRBV18 joined to TRBJ1-1; no D gene call is confident. The sample in question was PBMCs, obtained on the day of the first yellow fever vaccination. The DNA is as follows: TGTGCCAGCTCACCCAGCGCACAGACGAACACTGAAGCTTTCTTT. Its amino acids are CASSPSAQTNTEAFF.